This passage covers 30 T cell receptor beta chains from one sample sequenced in a study of blood T cells in healthy people across ages. It was with a sample-barcoded 5' primer and a J-beta primer mix that a second PCR of roughly 7 to 12 cycles was run. TCRdb re-called the 5' RACE reads through MiXCR, storing one row per CDR3 protein. The table lists approximately 1.5 million distinct CDR3 sequences, about 42% of them singletons. What was sequenced was blood. The origin of the receptors is a woman under 30 in good health.

As concerns this clonotype: At one end, the junction sequence differs from germline, possibly due to a read error. The CDR3 DNA reads TGTGCCAGCAGCATACTAGGGGCCAGGGGCAATGAGCGGTTCTTC. Residues: CASSILGARGNERFF. The V gene is TRBV11-2, the J gene TRBJ2-1, with D maybe TRBD1 (6 bases). Germline-derived CDR1 and CDR2 are SGHAT and FQNNGV. This CDR3 has 15 amino acids.

The rearrangement uses TRBV2 and TRBJ1-1; D perhaps matches TRBD1 (6 bases). The CDR3 extends over 13 amino acids. The V and J ends lost 10 bases and 10 bases respectively, with 22 bases between them. Germline values: CDR1 SNHLY, CDR2 FYNNEI. The CDR3 bases are TGTGCCATATCAGGGTTCAGGGGCGGTGTAGCTTTCTTT. The encoded protein is CAISGFRGGVAFF.

The DNA of the CDR3 is TGTGCCAGCAGAAGCAACAGGGGGGGCTATGGCTACACCTTC. This translates into CASRSNRGGYGYTF. The chain uses TRBV6-5 and TRBJ1-2; 8 bases align to TRBD1. CDR1 and CDR2 (germline): MNHEY, SVGAGI. J was trimmed by 4 bases and V by 6 bases; bases with no gene match: 7. The CDR3 has 14 residues.

The rearrangement uses TRBV11-1 and TRBJ2-2; possibly TRBD1 or TRBD2 for D (6 bases each). Germline lookup yields CDR1 SGHAT and CDR2 FQDESV (reference sequence). Trimming took 5 bases from V and 5 from J, leaving 15 bases between them. The CDR3 has 15 residues. This CDR3 reads CASSHKGGETGELFF. The CDR3, as DNA: TGTGCCAGCAGCCACAAGGGGGGAGAAACCGGGGAGCTGTTTTTT.

V and J are TRBV12-3 or TRBV12-4 and TRBJ1-2; perhaps TRBD1 as D (6 bases). V dropped 5 bases and J dropped 7 bases, with 14 bases sitting between them. CDR3 size: 13 residues. This CDR3 reads CASSPGTTFGYTF. The CDR3, as DNA: TGTGCCAGCAGTCCCGGGACAACTTTTGGCTACACCTTC.

This clonotype was found a few times. The chain uses TRBV29-1 and TRBJ2-3, with TRBD1 matching over 10 bases. Germline lookup yields CDR1 SQVTM and CDR2 ANQGSEA. The CDR3 is 15 residues long. Trimming at V came to 6 bases and at J to 4 bases, leaving 10 bases not matched to a gene. The CDR3 is CSVAPGQGYSDTQYF. The DNA for the CDR3 is TGCAGCGTAGCTCCGGGACAGGGGTATTCAGATACGCAGTATTTT.

The rearrangement uses TRBV6-5 and TRBJ2-7, with D perhaps matching TRBD1 (5 bases). The V and J ends lost 7 bases and 2 bases respectively, with 12 bases between them. CDR1 and CDR2 (germline): MNHEY, SVGAGI. The CDR3 totals 13 residues. The CDR3 bases are TGTGCCAGCACCCCCAAGGGGACCTACGAGCAGTACTTC. Protein sequence: CASTPKGTYEQYF.

This chain uses TRBV13 with TRBJ1-4; tentative D call: TRBD1 (5 bases). Germline loops: CDR1 PRHDT, CDR2 FYEKMQ (reference sequence). With 5 bases removed from V and 0 bases from J, the gap between germline ends came to 16 bases. The CDR3 is 17 residues long. CDR3 loop: CASSPPGTVATNEKLFF. The CDR3 nucleotides are TGTGCCAGCAGCCCCCCCGGGACGGTTGCAACTAATGAAAAACTGTTTTTT.

This clonotype was observed a handful of times. The V gene is TRBV4-3, the J gene TRBJ2-7, with unresolved D. The germline gives CDR1 LGHNA, CDR2 YSLEER. This CDR3 contains 17 residues. V lost 2 bases, J lost 2 bases, and 19 bases lay in between. The CDR3 reads CASSQTFKALQAYEQYF. DNA for the CDR3: TGCGCCAGCAGCCAAACCTTTAAGGCCCTCCAAGCCTACGAGCAGTACTTC.

The chain recombines TRBV29-1 with TRBJ1-2; D is unresolved. The germline CDR1 and CDR2 sequences are SQVTM and ANQGSEA. The CDR3 extends over 14 amino acids. Trimming removed 0 bases from V and 3 bases from J, with 11 bases in between. As DNA, the CDR3 is TGCAGCGTTGAAGATGTACCCCTATACTATGGCTACACCTTC. Its protein is CSVEDVPLYYGYTF.

The chain has TRBV11-2 and TRBJ2-2; TRBD2 matches at 7 bases. This CDR3 is built from 15 residues. Germline loops: CDR1 SGHAT, CDR2 FQNNGV. The J segment lost 4 bases and the V segment lost 7 bases, leaving 9 bases of the junction unmatched. CDR3 loop: CASTQWGGGTGELFF. CDR3 DNA sequence: TGTGCCAGCACCCAGTGGGGGGGTGGCACCGGGGAGCTGTTTTTT.

This sequence joins TRBV4-3 and TRBJ2-1; no definite D call. CDR3 length: 15 residues. CDR1 LGHNA and CDR2 YSLEER come from the germline V gene. The V end was cut by 0 bases, the J end by 7 bases, with 13 bases between. CDR3 in DNA: TGCGCCAGCAGCCAAGATATTGGCGTCTGGAATGAGCAGTTCTTC. It is translated as CASSQDIGVWNEQFF.

This chain connects TRBV11-1 to TRBJ1-1; D unresolved. Per germline, CDR1 SGHAT and CDR2 FQDESV (reference sequence). V lost 5 bases and J 0 bases, leaving 10 bases between the germline ends. The CDR3 length is 14 residues. The CDR3 region has the DNA TGTGCCAGCAGCCCCTTACTAATGAACACTGAAGCTTTCTTT. Its protein product is CASSPLLMNTEAFF.

Comment on this clonotype: Its ends do not fully match the called genes, so a read error is possible. The chain recombines TRBV10-3 with TRBJ2-7, with D perhaps matching TRBD1 or TRBD2 (6 bases each). The length of the CDR3 is 13 residues. Germline CDR1 and CDR2: ENHRY and SYGVKD. CDR3 region: CVISEGGSYEQYF. In DNA form, the CDR3 reads TGTGTCATCAGTGAGGGGGGCTCCTACGAGCAGTACTTC.

With respect to this clonotype: A read error may be the cause here, since a much bigger clone is one base away. This chain connects TRBV25-1 to TRBJ1-2; perhaps TRBD1 as D (6 bases). This CDR3 region has 12 residues. Germline assignment: CDR1 MGHDK and CDR2 SYGVNS. V lost 7 bases and J 4 bases, leaving 10 bases between the germline ends. CDR3 loop: CASKGQTYGYTF. The CDR3 coding sequence is TGTGCCAGCAAAGGACAGACCTATGGCTACACCTTC.

This clonotype turned up a few times. This chain joins TRBV24-1 and TRBJ1-4; D is perhaps TRBD1 (6 bases). The germline V and J ends were trimmed by 3 bases and 5 bases, with 15 bases remaining between them. Germline assignment: CDR1 KGHDR and CDR2 SFDVKD. This CDR3 spans 16 amino acids. CDR3 loop: CATSDPFQGPNEKLFF. CDR3 sequence (DNA): TGTGCCACCAGTGATCCTTTTCAGGGGCCGAATGAAAAACTGTTTTTT.

This clonotype showed up just a few times. The chain recombines TRBV15 with TRBJ2-7; D unclear. This CDR3 contains 12 residues. The V gene's germline CDR1 is LNHNV and CDR2 YYDKDF (reference sequence). The V end lost 1 base, the J end lost 3 bases, and 4 bases lay between the germline ends. The CDR3 DNA reads as TGTGCCACCAGCAGAGCCGACTACGAGCAGTACTTC. As protein: CATSRADYEQYF.

As DNA, the CDR3 is TGCAGCTATATAGGGCAGTTTAATGAAAAACTGTTTTTT. Protein: CSYIGQFNEKLFF. The V and J genes are TRBV29-1 and TRBJ1-4; D is undetermined. The germline V gene has CDR1 SQVTM and CDR2 ANQGSEA. The CDR3 contains 13 residues. Trimming cost V 8 bases and J 4 bases, with 14 bases left between them.

The V call is TRBV29-1, the J call TRBJ1-6; maybe TRBD1 (5 bases). The V gene lost 4 bases and the J gene lost 9 bases, with 13 bases spanning the gap. Germline-derived CDR1 and CDR2 are SQVTM and ANQGSEA. CDR3 length: 13 amino acids. This CDR3 reads CSVAVGVGSPLHF. Written as DNA, the CDR3 is TGCAGCGTTGCAGTGGGGGTCGGTTCACCCCTCCACTTT.

The chain carries TRBV11-2 and TRBJ1-3, with D possibly being TRBD1 (5 bases). This CDR3 is 19 amino acids long. Deletions cut 4 bases from V and 0 bases from J, with 22 bases between. Germline V gene lookup returns CDR1 SGHAT and CDR2 FQNNGV. In DNA, the CDR3 is TGTGCCAGCAGCTCGGACCCGAACAGACAGAAAGCCTCTGGAAACACCATATATTTT. Encoded protein: CASSSDPNRQKASGNTIYF.

The J gene is TRBJ1-2, the V gene TRBV5-1, with D perhaps matching TRBD1 (5 bases). The length of the CDR3 is 14 residues. Germline CDR1 and CDR2: SGHRS and YFSETQ. V gave up 4 bases and J gave up 7 bases, with 17 bases separating them. The DNA of the CDR3 is TGCGCCAGCAGCCCGGATTTGGGGCAGGGTGGCTACACCTTC. This codes for CASSPDLGQGGYTF.

The rearrangement joins TRBV13 to TRBJ2-3; D gene uncertain. This CDR3 is 12 amino acids long. Germline-derived CDR1 and CDR2 are PRHDT and FYEKMQ (reference sequence). The V end lost 6 bases, the J end lost 8 bases, and 12 bases lay between the germline ends. CDR3 coding DNA: TGTGCCAGCAGTTTGGATAAGGGTACGCAGTATTTT. This translates into CASSLDKGTQYF.

The V and J genes are TRBV5-1 and TRBJ2-3; D may be TRBD2 (6 bases). This CDR3 region has 15 residues. Germline lookup yields CDR1 SGHRS and CDR2 YFSETQ. V was pared by 2 bases and J by 2 bases, with 12 bases between. The CDR3 protein is CASSFFRTNTDTQYF. The DNA for the CDR3 is TGCGCCAGCAGCTTTTTCAGGACTAACACAGATACGCAGTATTTT.

J is TRBJ2-5 and V is TRBV6-7; D perhaps matches TRBD2 (5 bases). TRBV6-7 falls under the ORF class, with uncertain function. The CDR3 runs 12 residues. The V gene lost 7 bases and the J gene lost 11 bases, with 17 bases spanning the gap. CDR3 nucleotide sequence: TGTGCCAGCACCTACCCTCGGGGTGAGCAGTACTTC. It encodes CASTYPRGEQYF.

The chain recombines TRBV3-1 with TRBJ2-2; 10 nucleotides line up with TRBD1. The CDR3 loop spans 15 amino acids. The ends lost 5 bases at V and 5 bases at J; junction bases unmatched: 5. From germline, CDR1 is LGHDT and CDR2 YNNKEL (reference sequence). CDR3 sequence reads: CASSDRGRRTGELFF. CDR3 nucleotides: TGTGCCAGCAGCGACAGGGGGCGCAGGACCGGGGAGCTGTTTTTT.

This clonotype was counted a few times. The genes are TRBV6-1 and TRBJ2-3; D might be TRBD1 or TRBD2, each matching 5 bases. The ends were cut back, 4 bases at V and 2 bases at J, with 16 bases in the middle. The CDR3 is 16 amino acids. Per the germline V gene, CDR1 is MNHNS and CDR2 is SASEGT. CDR3 residues: CASSASGTVDTDTQYF. For the CDR3, the DNA is TGTGCCAGCAGTGCATCCGGGACGGTGGACACAGATACGCAGTATTTT.

V usage is TRBV20-1 and J usage is TRBJ1-6; no definite D call. CDR1 is DFQATT and CDR2 is SNEGSKA in the germline V gene (reference sequence). Deletions cut 3 bases from V and 7 bases from J, with 10 bases between. The CDR3 contains 13 residues. CDR3 in amino acids: CSASKDPNSPLHF. CDR3 DNA sequence: TGCAGTGCTAGTAAGGACCCGAATTCACCCCTCCACTTT.

The chain uses TRBV7-8 and TRBJ2-3; D remains unclear. Germline CDR1 and CDR2: SGHVS and FQNEAQ. This CDR3 is built from 15 residues. Trimming cost V 6 bases and J 0 bases, with 13 bases left between them. The CDR3: CASRPLGSSTDTQYF. CDR3 bases: TGTGCCAGCAGACCCCTAGGGTCTAGCACAGATACGCAGTATTTT. Drawing the rest from reference TRBV7-8 and TRBJ2-3, the complete variable domain is GAGVSQSPRYKVAKRGQDVALRCDPISGHVSLFWYQQALGQGPEFLTYFQNEAQLDKSGLPSDRFFAERPEGSVSTLKIQRTQQEDSAVYLCASRPLGSSTDTQYFGPGTRLTVL.

This clonotype was observed a handful of times. This chain uses TRBV12-3 or TRBV12-4 with TRBJ1-2; 7 bases line up with TRBD1. The CDR3 extends over 14 amino acids. Losses at the gene ends were 6 bases for V and 4 bases for J; bases not matched to a gene: 8. CDR3 nucleotide sequence: TGTGCCAGCAGCCTGGGACAGTTGGGCTATGGCTACACCTTC. Translating gives CASSLGQLGYGYTF.

The chain recombines TRBV20-1 with TRBJ2-1, with 7 bases lining up with TRBD2. Germline values: CDR1 DFQATT, CDR2 SNEGSKA (reference sequence). The length of the CDR3 is 13 residues. After removal of 4 bases from V and 8 bases from J, the junction contained 8 bases not matched to a gene. The CDR3 DNA reads as TGCAGTGCTATTAGCGGGTTAGGCGATGAGCAGTTCTTC. Translated: CSAISGLGDEQFF.